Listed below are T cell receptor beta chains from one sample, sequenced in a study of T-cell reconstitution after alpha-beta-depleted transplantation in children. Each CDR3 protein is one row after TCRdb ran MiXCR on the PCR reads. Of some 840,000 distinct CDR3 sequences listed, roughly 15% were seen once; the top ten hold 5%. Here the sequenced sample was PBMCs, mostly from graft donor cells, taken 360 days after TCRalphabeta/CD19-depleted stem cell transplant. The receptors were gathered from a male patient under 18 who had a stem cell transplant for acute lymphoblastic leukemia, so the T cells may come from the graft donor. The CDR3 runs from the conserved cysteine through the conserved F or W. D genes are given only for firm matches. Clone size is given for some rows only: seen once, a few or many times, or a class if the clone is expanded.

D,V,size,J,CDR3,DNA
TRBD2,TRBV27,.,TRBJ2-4,CASSLVSGTNHIQYF,TGTGCCAGCAGTTTAGTTAGCGGGACCAACCACATTCAGTACTTC
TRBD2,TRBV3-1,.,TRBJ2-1,CASSPGLAGHHNEQFF,TGTGCCAGCAGTCCCGGACTAGCGGGACACCACAATGAGCAGTTCTTC
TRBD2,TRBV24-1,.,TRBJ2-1,CATSPSLAGVNEQFF,TGTGCCACCAGTCCTAGTCTAGCGGGAGTGAATGAGCAGTTCTTC
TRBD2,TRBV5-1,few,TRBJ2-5,CASQRTSGILETQYF,TGCGCCAGCCAACGGACTAGCGGGATTCTAGAGACCCAGTACTTC
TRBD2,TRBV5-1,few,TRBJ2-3,CASSQGLLAGLLDTQYF,TGCGCCAGCAGCCAGGGACTTCTAGCGGGATTGTTAGATACGCAGTATTTT
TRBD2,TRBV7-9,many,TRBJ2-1,CASRLLADEQFF,TGTGCCAGCAGGCTCCTAGCGGATGAGCAGTTCTTC
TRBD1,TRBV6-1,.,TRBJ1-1,CASRIGTGGSGGEAFF,TGTGCCAGCAGGATTGGGACAGGGGGCAGTGGAGGCGAAGCTTTCTTT
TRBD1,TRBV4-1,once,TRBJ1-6,CASSQEAGGINSPLHF,TGCGCCAGCAGCCAAGAAGCAGGGGGCATTAATTCACCCCTCCACTTT
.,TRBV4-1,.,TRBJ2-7,CASSRGTVTSYEQYF,TGCGCCAGCAGCCGTGGGACCGTTACGTCCTACGAGCAGTACTTC
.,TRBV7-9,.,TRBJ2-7,CASSSTKKYEQYF,TGTGCCAGCAGCTCCACTAAGAAATACGAGCAGTACTTC
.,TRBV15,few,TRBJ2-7,CATSRDSSILYEQYF,TGTGCCACCAGCAGAGATAGCAGTATACTCTACGAGCAGTACTTC
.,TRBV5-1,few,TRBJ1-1,CASSLLRQTEAFF,TGCGCCAGCAGCTTGCTACGACAGACTGAAGCTTTCTTT
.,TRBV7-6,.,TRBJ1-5,CASSLAAAGSQPQHF,TGTGCCAGCAGCTTAGCGGCCGCAGGGAGTCAGCCCCAGCATTTT
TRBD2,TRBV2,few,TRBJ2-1,CASTRQGGSNEQFF,TGTGCCAGCACTAGGCAGGGAGGGAGCAATGAGCAGTTCTTC
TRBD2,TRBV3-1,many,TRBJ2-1,CASSPGTSGGNEQFF,TGTGCCAGCAGCCCAGGGACTAGCGGGGGCAATGAGCAGTTCTTC
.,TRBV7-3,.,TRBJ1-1,CASSLGPPSSEAFF,TGTGCCAGCAGCTTAGGGCCCCCGAGCTCTGAAGCTTTCTTT
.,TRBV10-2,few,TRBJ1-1,CASSESKGTEAFF,TGCGCCAGCAGTGAGTCGAAAGGGACTGAAGCTTTCTTT
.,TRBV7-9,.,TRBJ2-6,CASSGGQLFSGANVLTF,TGTGCCAGCAGCGGCGGCCAGCTCTTCTCTGGGGCCAACGTCCTGACTTTC
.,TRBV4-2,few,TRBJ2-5,CASSQDRQETQYF,TGTGCCAGCAGCCAAGACAGACAAGAGACCCAGTACTTC
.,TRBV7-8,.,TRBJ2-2,CASSPYSQGGTGELFF,TGTGCCAGCAGCCCTTACTCACAGGGAGGCACCGGGGAGCTGTTTTTT
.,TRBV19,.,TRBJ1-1,CASTGLGRTEAFF,TGTGCCAGTACCGGCCTGGGGAGGACTGAAGCTTTCTTT
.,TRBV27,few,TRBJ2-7,CASSFRPGVYEQYF,TGTGCCAGCAGTTTCAGGCCAGGGGTCTACGAGCAGTACTTC
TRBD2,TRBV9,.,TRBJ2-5,CASSARPGLAGAVVKETQYF,TGTGCCAGCAGCGCGAGGCCGGGACTAGCGGGGGCCGTCGTTAAAGAGACCCAGTACTTC
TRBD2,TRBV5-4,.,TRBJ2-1,CASSLGLAGEEQFF,TGTGCCAGCAGCTTGGGCCTAGCGGGAGAGGAGCAGTTCTTC
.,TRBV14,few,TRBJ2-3,CASSGILRDTQYF,TGTGCCAGCAGCGGGATCCTTCGGGATACGCAGTATTTT
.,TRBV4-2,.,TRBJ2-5,CASSQGGGEETQYF,TGTGCCAGCAGCCAAGGTGGCGGAGAAGAGACCCAGTACTTC
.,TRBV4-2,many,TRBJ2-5,CASSQDGLSQETQYF,TGTGCCAGCAGCCAAGATGGTCTCTCCCAAGAGACCCAGTACTTC
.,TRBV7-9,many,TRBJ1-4,CASSYSDRFIVF,TGTGCCAGCAGCTATTCCGACAGGTTCATTGTTTTT
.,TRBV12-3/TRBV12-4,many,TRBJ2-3,CASSLAGGTTQYF,TGTGCCAGCAGTTTAGCTGGGGGTACTACGCAGTATTTT
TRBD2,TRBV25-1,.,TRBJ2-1,CASSAWTSGEQFF,TGTGCCAGCAGTGCCTGGACTAGCGGTGAGCAGTTCTTC
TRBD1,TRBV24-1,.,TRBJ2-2,CATSDLGQGVTGELFF,TGTGCCACCAGTGATTTAGGACAGGGGGTCACCGGGGAGCTGTTTTTT
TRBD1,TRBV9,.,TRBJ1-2,CASSILDRGLLGYTF,TGTGCCAGCAGCATACTGGACAGGGGGCTTCTTGGCTACACCTTC
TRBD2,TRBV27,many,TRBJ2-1,CASSFRGGSYNEQFF,TGTGCCAGCAGCTTTCGCGGGGGATCCTACAATGAGCAGTTCTTC
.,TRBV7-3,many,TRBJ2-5,CASSLTGRTETQYF,TGTGCCAGCAGCTTAACAGGGCGTACGGAGACCCAGTACTTC
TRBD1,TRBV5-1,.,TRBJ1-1,CASSHVPGQGERNEAFF,TGCGCCAGCAGCCACGTCCCGGGACAGGGTGAACGTAATGAAGCTTTCTTT
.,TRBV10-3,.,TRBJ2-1,CAISEFVGQPFYNEQFF,TGTGCCATCAGTGAGTTCGTTGGACAACCTTTCTACAATGAGCAGTTCTTC
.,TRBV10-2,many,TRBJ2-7,CASSEGYSYEQYF,TGTGCCAGCAGCGAGGGTTACTCCTACGAGCAGTACTTC
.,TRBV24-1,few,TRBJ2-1,CATMAPGDPYNEQFF,TGTGCCACCATGGCCCCGGGAGACCCCTACAATGAGCAGTTCTTC
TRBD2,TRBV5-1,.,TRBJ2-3,CASSGGLAGNTDTQYF,TGCGCCAGCAGCGGCGGACTAGCGGGAAACACAGATACGCAGTATTTT
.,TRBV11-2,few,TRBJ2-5,CASSLVVGVETQYF,TGTGCCAGCAGCTTAGTGGTGGGAGTGGAGACCCAGTACTTC
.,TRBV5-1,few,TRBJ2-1,CASRGWDNEQFF,TGCGCCAGCAGGGGCTGGGACAATGAGCAGTTCTTC
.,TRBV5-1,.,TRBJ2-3,CASSLELTTSTDTQYF,TGCGCCAGCAGCTTGGAGCTTACTACTAGCACAGATACGCAGTATTTT
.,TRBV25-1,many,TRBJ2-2,CASSGVLGGELFF,TGTGCCAGCAGTGGTGTTCTCGGAGGGGAGCTGTTTTTT
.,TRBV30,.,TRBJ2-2,CAFSRGASNTGELFF,TGTGCCTTCTCCCGAGGGGCGTCGAACACCGGGGAGCTGTTTTTT
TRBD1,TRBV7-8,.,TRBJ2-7,CASSSLGQGYEQYF,TGTGCCAGCAGCTCCCTTGGACAGGGCTACGAGCAGTACTTC
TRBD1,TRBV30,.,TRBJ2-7,CAWSVPGTGSPKQYF,TGTGCCTGGAGTGTCCCCGGGACAGGGTCACCCAAGCAGTACTTC
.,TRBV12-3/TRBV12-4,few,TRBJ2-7,CASSSADPRFSYEQYF,TGTGCCAGCAGTTCTGCCGATCCGCGGTTCTCCTACGAGCAGTACTTC
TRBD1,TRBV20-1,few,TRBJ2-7,CSASSGTGLHEQYF,TGCAGTGCTTCCTCCGGGACAGGGTTACACGAGCAGTACTTC
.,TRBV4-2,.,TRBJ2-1,CASSLVLATSYNEQFF,TGTGCCAGCAGCCTAGTTCTAGCGACCTCCTACAATGAGCAGTTCTTC
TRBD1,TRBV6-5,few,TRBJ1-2,CASSFFRTGDYGYTF,TGTGCCAGCAGTTTCTTCCGGACAGGGGATTATGGCTACACCTTC
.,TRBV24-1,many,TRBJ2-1,CATSDLDNEQFF,TGTGCCACCAGTGATTTAGACAATGAGCAGTTCTTC
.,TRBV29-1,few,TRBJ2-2,CSVERKAPSTGELFF,TGCAGCGTTGAGAGAAAGGCCCCATCCACCGGGGAGCTGTTTTTT
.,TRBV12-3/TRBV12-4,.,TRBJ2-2,CASSRQLVSGELFF,TGTGCCAGCAGCCGCCAACTAGTGTCTGGGGAGCTGTTTTTT
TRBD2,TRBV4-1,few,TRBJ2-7,CASQETSGRGVEENEQYF,TGCGCCAGCCAAGAGACTAGCGGGAGGGGGGTGGAGGAGAACGAGCAGTACTTC
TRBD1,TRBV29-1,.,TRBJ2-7,CSVRTGGISYEQYF,TGCAGCGTCCGGACAGGGGGGATCTCCTACGAGCAGTACTTC